This TCR beta chain was recorded in a study of untreated major depressive disorder. In germline, CDR1 is SGHNT, CDR2 YYREEE (reference sequence). Deletions cut 3 bases from V and 4 bases from J, with 7 bases between. The CDR3 consists of 12 residues. Every depressed patient was matched in pairs with a non-depressed control on sex, age, current smoking status and body mass index. Donors lacked major illness, comorbidities, regular medication, drug use, or heavy drinking. About 95% CD4+ purity was typical by flow cytometry. Broader study findings: Each subject's top five TRBV05-01 clones were all private.

Measured with immunoSEQ multiplex PCR; TCRdb has only the in-frame clones, and not every one. The table includes 20,000 to 25,000 clones, approximately 92% detected once. On this clone: Its antigen is unknown.

V gene TRBV5-4 combines with J gene TRBJ1-2; TRBD1 is a possible D gene (6 bases). The TCR sequence derives from a man aged 30-40 years in good health. Source material: CD4+ T cells from PBMCs. CDR3 in amino acids: CASSSDSYGYTF. Written as DNA, the CDR3 is TGTGCCAGCAGCTCGGACAGCTATGGCTACACCTTC.